Sequencing of this T cell receptor (beta chain) was carried out in a study of radiotherapy plus CTLA-4 blockade in lung cancer. About the research overall: Among enrolled patients, roughly 20% responded and less than 40% achieved disease control.

People whose metastatic non-small-cell lung cancer was chemo-refractory got focal radiation along with CTLA-4 blockade by ipilimumab. V trimming: 4 bases; J trimming: 7 bases; junction bases outside the gene matches: 7. The CDR3 has 14 amino acids. Germline CDR1 is MGHRA and CDR2 is YSYEKL. Produced via immunoSEQ multiplex PCR; TCRdb's table is partial and in-frame only. The sample has fewer than 100,000 clones, more than 60% seen once. Only a few counts were recorded for this clone. The sequence was collected from a human donor with non-small cell lung cancer whose response to radiotherapy plus ipilimumab could not be evaluated. Some clones in this sample may be carry-over from other donors' samples. The chain carries TRBV4-1 and TRBJ2-7; 10 nucleotides match TRBD2. The sequencing here drew on peripheral blood, taken from a patient treated with radiotherapy plus ipilimumab. The CDR3 is CASSLQAGGLEQYF. The CDR3 DNA reads as TGCGCCAGCAGCCTCCAAGCGGGGGGGCTTGAGCAGTACTTC.